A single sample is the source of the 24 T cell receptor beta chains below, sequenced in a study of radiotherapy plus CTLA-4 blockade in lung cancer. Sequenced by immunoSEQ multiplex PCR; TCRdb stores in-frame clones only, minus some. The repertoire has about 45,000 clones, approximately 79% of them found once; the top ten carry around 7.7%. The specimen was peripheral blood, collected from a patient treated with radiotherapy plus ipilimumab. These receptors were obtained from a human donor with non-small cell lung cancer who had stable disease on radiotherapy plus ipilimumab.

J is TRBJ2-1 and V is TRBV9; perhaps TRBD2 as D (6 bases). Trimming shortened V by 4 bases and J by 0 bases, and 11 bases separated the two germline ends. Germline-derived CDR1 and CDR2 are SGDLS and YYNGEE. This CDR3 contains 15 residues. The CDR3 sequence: CASSPLGGSYNEQFF. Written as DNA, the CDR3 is TGTGCCAGCAGCCCCCTCGGGGGCTCCTACAATGAGCAGTTCTTC.

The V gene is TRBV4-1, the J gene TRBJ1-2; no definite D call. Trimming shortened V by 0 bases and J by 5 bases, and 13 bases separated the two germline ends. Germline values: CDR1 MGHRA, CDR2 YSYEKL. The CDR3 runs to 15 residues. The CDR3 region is CASSQEDRYFYGYTF. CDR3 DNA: TGCGCCAGCAGCCAAGAAGACCGTTACTTTTATGGCTACACCTTC.

The CDR3 nucleotides read TGTGCCAGCAGTCCGGGGATAAGCTCCTACGAGCAGTACGTC. Translated: CASSPGISSYEQYV. The chain couples TRBV27 to TRBJ2-7; a weak D match, TRBD2 (5 bases). Germline CDR1 reads MNHEY; CDR2 reads SMNVEV (reference sequence). There are 14 residues in the CDR3. V lost 5 bases to trimming and J lost 0 bases, with 11 bases between them.

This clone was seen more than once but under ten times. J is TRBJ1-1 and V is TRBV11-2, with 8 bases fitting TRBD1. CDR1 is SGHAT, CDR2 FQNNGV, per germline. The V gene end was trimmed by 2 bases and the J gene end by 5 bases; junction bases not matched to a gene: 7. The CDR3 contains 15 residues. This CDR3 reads CASSLPPGGGTEAFF. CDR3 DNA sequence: TGTGCCAGCAGCTTACCTCCAGGGGGCGGAACTGAAGCTTTCTTT.

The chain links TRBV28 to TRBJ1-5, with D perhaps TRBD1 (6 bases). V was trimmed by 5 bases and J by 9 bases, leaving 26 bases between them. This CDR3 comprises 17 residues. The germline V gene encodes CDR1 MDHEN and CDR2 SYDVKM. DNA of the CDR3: TGTGCCAGCAGTCCGCAAGTTGGGGGGGCGCAACAACGGCCCCAGCATTTT. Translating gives CASSPQVGGAQQRPQHF. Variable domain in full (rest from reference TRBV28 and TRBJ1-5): DVKVTQSSRYLVKRTGEKVFLECVQDMDHENMFWYRQDPGLGLRLIYFSYDVKMKEKGDIPEGYSVSREKKERFSLILESASTNQTSMYLCASSPQVGGAQQRPQHFGDGTRLSIL.

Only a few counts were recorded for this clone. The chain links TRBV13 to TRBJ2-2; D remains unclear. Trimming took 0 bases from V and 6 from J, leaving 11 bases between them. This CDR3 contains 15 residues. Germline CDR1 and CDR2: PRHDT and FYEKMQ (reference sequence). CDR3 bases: TGTGCCAGCAGCTTAGGACGAACGGGTGCCGGGGAGCTGTTTTTT. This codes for CASSLGRTGAGELFF.

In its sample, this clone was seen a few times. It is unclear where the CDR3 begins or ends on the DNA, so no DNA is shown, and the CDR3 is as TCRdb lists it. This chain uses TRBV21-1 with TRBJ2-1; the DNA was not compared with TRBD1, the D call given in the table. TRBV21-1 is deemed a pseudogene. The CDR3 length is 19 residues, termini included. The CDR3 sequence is CASSKVGKGTGSQCPEQFF.

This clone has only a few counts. This CDR3 reads CASSQGAGVYNSPLHF. In nucleotides, the CDR3 is TGCGCCAGCAGCCAAGGGGCCGGAGTATATAATTCACCCCTCCACTTT. The rearrangement links TRBV4-3 to TRBJ1-6; D uncertain. The CDR3 sequence is 16 residues long. Trimming removed 1 base from V and 4 bases from J, with 11 bases in between. CDR1 LGHNA and CDR2 YSLEER come from the germline V gene.

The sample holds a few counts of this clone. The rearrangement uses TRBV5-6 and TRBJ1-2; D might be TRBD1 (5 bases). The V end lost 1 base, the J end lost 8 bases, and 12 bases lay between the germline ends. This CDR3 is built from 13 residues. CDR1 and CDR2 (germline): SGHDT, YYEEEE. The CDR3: CASSLIVSGGYTF. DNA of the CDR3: TGTGCCAGCAGCTTGATAGTTTCAGGGGGCTACACCTTC. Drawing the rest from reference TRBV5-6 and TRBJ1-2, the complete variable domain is DAGVTQSPTHLIKTRGQQVTLRCSPKSGHDTVSWYQQALGQGPQFIFQYYEEEERQRGNFPDRFSGHQFPNYSSELNVNALLLGDSALYLCASSLIVSGGYTFGSGTRLTVV.

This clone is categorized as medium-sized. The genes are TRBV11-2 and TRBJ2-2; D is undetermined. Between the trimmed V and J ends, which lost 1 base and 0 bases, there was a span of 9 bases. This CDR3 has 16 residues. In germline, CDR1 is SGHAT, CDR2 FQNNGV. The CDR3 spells CASSLVTPANTGELFF. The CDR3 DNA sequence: TGTGCCAGCAGCTTAGTGACCCCCGCGAACACCGGGGAGCTGTTTTTT. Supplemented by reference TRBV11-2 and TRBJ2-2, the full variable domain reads EAGVAQSPRYKIIEKRQSVAFWCNPISGHATLYWYQQILGQGPKLLIQFQNNGVVDDSQLPKDRFSAERLKGVDSTLKIQPAKLEDSAVYLCASSLVTPANTGELFFGEGSRLTVL.

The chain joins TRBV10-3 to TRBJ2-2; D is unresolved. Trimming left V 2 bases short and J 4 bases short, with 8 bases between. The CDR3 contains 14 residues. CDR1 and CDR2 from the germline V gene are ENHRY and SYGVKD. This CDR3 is CAISEKGSTGELFF. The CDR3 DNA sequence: TGTGCCATCAGTGAGAAGGGCAGCACCGGGGAGCTGTTTTTT.

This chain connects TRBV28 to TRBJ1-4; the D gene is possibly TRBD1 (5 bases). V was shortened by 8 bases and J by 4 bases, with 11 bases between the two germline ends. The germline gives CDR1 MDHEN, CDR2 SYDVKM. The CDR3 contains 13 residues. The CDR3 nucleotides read TGTGCCAGCGTTGGGGGATTTAATGAAAAACTGTTTTTT. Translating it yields CASVGGFNEKLFF.

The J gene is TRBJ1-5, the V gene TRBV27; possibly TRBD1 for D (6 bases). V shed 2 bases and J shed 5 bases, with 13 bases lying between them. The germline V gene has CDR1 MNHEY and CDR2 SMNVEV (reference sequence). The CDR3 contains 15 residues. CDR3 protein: CASSLRGARDQPQHF. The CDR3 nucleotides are TGTGCCAGCAGTTTAAGGGGGGCGCGGGATCAGCCCCAGCATTTT.

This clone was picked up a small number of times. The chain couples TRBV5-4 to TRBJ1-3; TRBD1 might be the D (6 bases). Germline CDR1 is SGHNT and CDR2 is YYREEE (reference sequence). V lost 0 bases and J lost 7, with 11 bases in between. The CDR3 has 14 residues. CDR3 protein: CASSLDQGRNTIYF. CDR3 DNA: TGTGCCAGCAGCTTGGATCAGGGGCGGAACACCATATATTTT.

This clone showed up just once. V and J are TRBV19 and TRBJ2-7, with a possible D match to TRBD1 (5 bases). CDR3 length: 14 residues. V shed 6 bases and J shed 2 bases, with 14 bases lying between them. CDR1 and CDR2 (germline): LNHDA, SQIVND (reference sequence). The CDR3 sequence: CASSLTVGAYEQYV. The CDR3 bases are TGTGCCAGTAGCCTGACAGTTGGGGCCTACGAGCAGTACGTC.

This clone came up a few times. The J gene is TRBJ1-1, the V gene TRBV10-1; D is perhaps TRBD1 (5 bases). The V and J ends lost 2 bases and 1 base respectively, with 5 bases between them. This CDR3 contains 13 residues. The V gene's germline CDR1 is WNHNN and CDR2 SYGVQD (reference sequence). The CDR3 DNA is TGCGCCAGCAGTGAGGGGGCGAACACTGAAGCTTTCTTT. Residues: CASSEGANTEAFF.

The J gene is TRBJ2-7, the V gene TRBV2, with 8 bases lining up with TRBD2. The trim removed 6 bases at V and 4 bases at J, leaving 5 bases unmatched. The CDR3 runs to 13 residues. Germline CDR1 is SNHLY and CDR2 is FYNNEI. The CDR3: CASRGLAKYEQYF. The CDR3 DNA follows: TGTGCCAGCAGAGGACTAGCAAAGTACGAGCAGTACTTC.

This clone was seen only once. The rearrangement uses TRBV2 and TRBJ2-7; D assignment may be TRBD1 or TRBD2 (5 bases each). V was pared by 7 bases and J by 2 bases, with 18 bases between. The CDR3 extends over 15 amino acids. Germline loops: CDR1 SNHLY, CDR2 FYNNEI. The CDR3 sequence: CASKRGDPLTYEQYF. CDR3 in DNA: TGTGCCAGCAAGAGAGGGGACCCCTTAACCTACGAGCAGTACTTC. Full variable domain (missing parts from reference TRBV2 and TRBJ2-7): EPEVTQTPSHQVTQMGQEVILRCVPISNHLYFYWYRQILGQKVEFLVSFYNNEISEKSEIFDDQFSVERPDGSNFTLKIRSTKLEDSAMYFCASKRGDPLTYEQYFGPGTRLTVT.

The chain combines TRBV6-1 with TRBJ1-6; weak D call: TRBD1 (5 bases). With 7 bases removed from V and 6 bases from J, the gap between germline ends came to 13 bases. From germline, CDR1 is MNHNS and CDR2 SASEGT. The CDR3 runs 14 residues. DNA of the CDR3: TGTGCCAGCACCAACGACAGACTTAATTCACCCCTCCACTTT. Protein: CASTNDRLNSPLHF.

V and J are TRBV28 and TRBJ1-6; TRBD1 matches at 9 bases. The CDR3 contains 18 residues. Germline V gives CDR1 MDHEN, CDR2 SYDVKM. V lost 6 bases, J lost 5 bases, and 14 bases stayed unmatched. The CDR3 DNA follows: TGTGCCAGCAGCCTTCCGGGACAGGGTGGCTTCCATAATTCACCCCTCCACTTT. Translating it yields CASSLPGQGGFHNSPLHF.

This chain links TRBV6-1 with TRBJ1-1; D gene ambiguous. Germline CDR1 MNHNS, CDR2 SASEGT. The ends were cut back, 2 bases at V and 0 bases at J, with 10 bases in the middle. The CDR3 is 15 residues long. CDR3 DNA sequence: TGTGCCAGCAGTGAATACAGCGGTCTGAACACTGAAGCTTTCTTT. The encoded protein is CASSEYSGLNTEAFF.

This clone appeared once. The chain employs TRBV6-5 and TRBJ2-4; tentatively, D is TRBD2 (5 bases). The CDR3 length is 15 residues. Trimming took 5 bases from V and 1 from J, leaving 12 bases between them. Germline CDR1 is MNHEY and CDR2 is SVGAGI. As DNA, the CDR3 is TGTGCCAGCAGTCATACTGAGGGTGCCAAAAACATTCAGTACTTC. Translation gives CASSHTEGAKNIQYF.

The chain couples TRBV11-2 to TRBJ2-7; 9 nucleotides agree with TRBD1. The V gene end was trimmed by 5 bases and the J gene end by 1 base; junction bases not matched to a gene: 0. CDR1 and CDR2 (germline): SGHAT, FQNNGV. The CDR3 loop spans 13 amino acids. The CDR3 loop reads CASSGQGSYEQYV. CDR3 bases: TGTGCCAGCAGCGGACAGGGGTCCTACGAGCAGTACGTC.

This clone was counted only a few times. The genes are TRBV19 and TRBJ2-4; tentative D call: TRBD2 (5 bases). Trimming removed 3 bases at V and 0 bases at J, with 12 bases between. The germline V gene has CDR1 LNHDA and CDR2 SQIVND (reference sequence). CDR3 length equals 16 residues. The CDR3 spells CASSMSNGVAKNIQYF. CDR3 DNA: TGTGCCAGTAGTATGAGTAACGGGGTAGCCAAAAACATTCAGTACTTC.